This T cell receptor (beta chain) was observed in a study of blood T cell repertoires in COVID-19. Germline loops: CDR1 WSHSY, CDR2 SAAADI. V gave up 3 bases and J gave up 3 bases, with 12 bases separating them. The CDR3 is 15 residues long. Authors' analysis steps: Amplified reference gene primers provided the basis for estimating nucleated cell counts. Assay used: immunoSEQ multiplex PCR; TCRdb lists only in-frame clones, some missing. V, J and clone size derive from that table, while D and trimming were established from the DNA sequence. The data show 200,000 to 300,000 clones, 86% seen once. Participants were aged 18 to 89 years from roughly 25 US areas.

The receptor comes from a woman in her late teens or twenties who had recovered from COVID-19. The sequenced sample was PBMCs or T cells enriched from blood (not recorded which). The rearrangement joins TRBV10-2 to TRBJ1-5, with D tentatively TRBD1 (6 bases). The CDR3 is CASSEEDSDNQPQHF. CDR3 DNA: TGCGCCAGCAGTGAAGAGGACAGTGACAATCAGCCCCAGCATTTT.